This T cell receptor (beta chain) is from a study of tumor-infiltrating lymphocytes in primary liver carcinoma. Study-wide points: A significantly higher top-250-clone fraction was recorded for tumors than for blood (p = 0.039).

The template, approximately 500 ng total RNA, yielded TCR beta cDNA made with a constant-region primer. TCR beta libraries came from three nested multiplex PCR rounds using slightly modified ARM-PCR. One entry per CDR3 protein, called by TCRdb with MiXCR from the multiplex PCR reads. The top ten hold around a quarter of the sample, which has approximately 79,000 distinct CDR3 sequences, roughly three quarters seen once. The sample holds one count of this clonotype. Its antigen is as yet unknown. Both RNA and DNA were isolated together from approximately 20-30 mg of bulk tissue that had not been sorted. The sequencing input was liver tumor tissue from sampling region 4. The sample's subset: tumor region T4, right-lateral pole. The receptor comes from a man aged 35-49 years with primary liver carcinoma and hepatitis B virus infection.

The CDR3 region is CASQLQGSYERYF. The CDR3 DNA sequence: TGTGCCAGCCAGCTTCAGGGTTCCTACGAGAGGTACTTC. The chain links TRBV7-9 to TRBJ2-7; D is possibly TRBD1 (5 bases). CDR1 SEHNR and CDR2 FQNEAQ come from the germline V gene (reference sequence). Trimming took 8 bases from V and 12 from J, leaving 23 bases between them. The CDR3 contains 13 residues. The full variable domain, with the rest looked up from reference TRBV7-9 and TRBJ2-7, is DTGVSQNPRHKITKRGQNVTFRCDPISEHNRLYWYRQTLGQGPEFLTYFQNEAQLEKSRLLSDRFSAERPKGSFSTLEIQRTEQGDSAMYLCASQLQGSYERYFGPGTRLTVT.